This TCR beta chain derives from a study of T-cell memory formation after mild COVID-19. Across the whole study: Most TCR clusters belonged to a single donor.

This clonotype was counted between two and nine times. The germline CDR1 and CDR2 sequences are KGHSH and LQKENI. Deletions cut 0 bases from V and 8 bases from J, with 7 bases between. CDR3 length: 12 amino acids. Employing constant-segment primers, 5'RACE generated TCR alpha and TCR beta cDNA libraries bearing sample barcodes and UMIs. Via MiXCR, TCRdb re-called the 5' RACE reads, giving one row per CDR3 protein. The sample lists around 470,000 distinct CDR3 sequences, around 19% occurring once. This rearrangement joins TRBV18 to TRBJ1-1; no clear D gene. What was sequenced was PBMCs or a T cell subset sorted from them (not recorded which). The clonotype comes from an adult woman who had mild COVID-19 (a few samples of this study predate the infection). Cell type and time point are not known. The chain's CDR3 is CASSPPMGEAFF. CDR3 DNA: TGTGCCAGCTCACCACCGATGGGAGAAGCTTTCTTT. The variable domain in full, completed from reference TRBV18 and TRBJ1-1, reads NAGVMQNPRHLVRRRGQEARLRCSPMKGHSHVYWYRQLPEEGLKFMVYLQKENIIDESGMPKERFSAEFPKEGPSILRIQQVVRGDSAAYFCASSPPMGEAFFGQGTRLTVV.